The rows below give T cell receptor beta chains drawn from one sample of a study of beta chain features in type 1 diabetes. Libraries were prepared by immunoSEQ multiplex PCR; TCRdb keeps only in-frame clonotypes and omits some of them. The sample lists around 400,000 clones, roughly 16% occurring once. Sequencing input: naive CD4+ T cells from blood. These receptors originate from a woman under 30 in good health. CDR3s include the opening cysteine and the closing phenylalanine or tryptophan. A D gene is named only where the DNA matches it firmly. Part of the rows lack a size; the others show once, few, many or a class for expanded clones.

d_call	v_call	clone_size	j_call	cdr3_aa	cdr3_nt
TRBD1	TRBV19	few	TRBJ2-7	CASSRDRSYEQYF	TGTGCCAGTAGTCGGGACAGATCCTACGAGCAGTACTTC
TRBD1	TRBV30	NA	TRBJ1-2	CASNPTGGRDGYTF	TGTGCCAGCAACCCTACAGGGGGCCGGGATGGCTACACCTTC
NA	TRBV7-8	few	TRBJ1-1	CASSLPGYRTEAFF	TGTGCCAGCAGCTTACCGGGGTACCGCACTGAAGCTTTCTTT
NA	TRBV5-1	once	TRBJ2-3	CASSTGWDTQYF	TGCGCCAGCAGCACCGGGTGGGATACGCAGTATTTT
NA	TRBV18	NA	TRBJ1-1	CASSDRDSNTEAFF	TGTGCCAGCTCAGACCGGGACTCCAACACTGAAGCTTTCTTT
NA	TRBV6-5	few	TRBJ1-2	CASSQQDFHYGYTF	TGTGCCAGCAGCCAACAGGATTTCCACTATGGCTACACCTTC
TRBD1	TRBV28	few	TRBJ2-5	CASRTGGTGRIQETQYF	TGTGCCAGCAGGACCGGCGGGACAGGGAGAATCCAAGAGACCCAGTACTTC
NA	TRBV4-1	NA	TRBJ1-1	CASSQDNSNSLNTEAFF	TGCGCCAGCAGCCAAGATAATAGTAACAGTTTGAACACTGAAGCTTTCTTT
NA	TRBV7-9	NA	TRBJ2-7	CASSSTGAGSYEQYF	TGTGCCAGCAGCTCCACCGGGGCGGGATCCTACGAGCAGTACTTC
TRBD1	TRBV13	NA	TRBJ2-7	CASSLLQGAYEQYF	TGTGCCAGCAGCTTATTACAGGGGGCCTACGAGCAGTACTTC
NA	TRBV7-3	few	TRBJ1-2	CASSPERWGYTF	TGTGCCAGCAGCCCCGAGCGATGGGGCTACACCTTC
TRBD2	TRBV28	NA	TRBJ2-1	CASNRAGVSNEQFF	TGTGCCAGCAATCGGGCGGGAGTCTCCAATGAGCAGTTCTTC
NA	TRBV9	NA	TRBJ1-2	CASSVSGVPNYGYTF	TGTGCCAGCAGCGTTTCAGGGGTTCCGAACTATGGCTACACCTTC
NA	TRBV28	few	TRBJ2-7	CASSQALAQNEQYF	TGTGCCAGCAGCCAGGCACTGGCTCAGAACGAGCAGTACTTC
TRBD1	TRBV15	NA	TRBJ2-5	CATSGQVETQYF	TGTGCCACCAGCGGACAGGTAGAGACCCAGTACTTC
NA	TRBV18	few	TRBJ2-2	CASSAAYQGGELFF	TGTGCCAGCTCAGCGGCGTATCAGGGCGGGGAGCTGTTTTTT
NA	TRBV7-3	few	TRBJ2-3	CASSSTGLFGNTQYF	TGTGCCAGCAGCTCTACGGGACTTTTTGGAAATACGCAGTATTTT
TRBD2	TRBV2	few	TRBJ2-5	CASSKSGRTQETQYF	TGTGCCAGCAGTAAGAGCGGGAGGACTCAAGAGACCCAGTACTTC
TRBD1	TRBV25-1	NA	TRBJ2-3	CASSEGTGADTQYF	TGTGCCAGCAGTGAGGGGACAGGGGCTGATACGCAGTATTTT
TRBD2	TRBV10-3	few	TRBJ2-5	CASGLAGEETQYF	TGTGCATCGGGACTAGCGGGAGAAGAGACCCAGTACTTC
TRBD1	TRBV28	NA	TRBJ2-7	CASLRGGLSEQYF	TGTGCCAGCCTAAGAGGGGGCTTGTCCGAGCAGTACTTC
NA	TRBV18	NA	TRBJ2-3	CASSQGGTDTQYF	TGTGCCAGCTCCCAGGGTGGAACAGATACGCAGTATTTT
TRBD2	TRBV28	NA	TRBJ2-2	CASSSAGLAGENTGELFF	TGTGCCAGCAGTTCTGCGGGACTAGCGGGAGAGAACACCGGGGAGCTGTTTTTT
NA	TRBV9	few	TRBJ1-2	CASSVEAGDGYTF	TGTGCCAGCAGCGTAGAGGCAGGGGATGGCTACACCTTC
TRBD2	TRBV7-8	few	TRBJ2-5	CASSPRRTSGNWKTQYF	TGTGCCAGCAGCCCTCGCCGGACTAGCGGGAATTGGAAGACCCAGTACTTC
NA	TRBV7-9	NA	TRBJ1-5	CASSCKSPTVTENNQPQHF	TGTGCCAGCAGCTGCAAATCCCCAACGGTGACAGAGAACAATCAGCCCCAGCATTTT
NA	TRBV15	NA	TRBJ2-1	CATSRVGGRPSNEQFF	TGTGCCACCAGCAGAGTAGGTGGGAGGCCCTCTAATGAGCAGTTCTTC
TRBD1	TRBV2	few	TRBJ1-5	CASGGTGVSNQPQHF	TGTGCCAGCGGCGGGACAGGAGTTAGCAATCAGCCCCAGCATTTT
NA	TRBV2	few	TRBJ2-3	CASSDDSLTDTQYF	TGTGCCAGCAGTGACGACAGCCTCACAGATACGCAGTATTTT
NA	TRBV7-2	NA	TRBJ2-7	CASSPTPSLSYEQYF	TGTGCCAGCAGCCCGACTCCCAGTCTCTCCTACGAGCAGTACTTC
NA	TRBV29-1	few	TRBJ1-5	CSVGWGTGSNQPQHF	TGCAGCGTGGGATGGGGAACGGGGAGCAATCAGCCCCAGCATTTT
NA	TRBV28	NA	TRBJ1-1	CASSSGQNTEAFF	TGTGCCAGCAGCTCAGGGCAGAACACTGAAGCTTTCTTT
NA	TRBV5-1	NA	TRBJ2-7	CASSSIYEQYF	TGCGCCAGCAGCTCAATCTACGAGCAGTACTTC
TRBD2	TRBV7-2	few	TRBJ2-5	CASSLVSGSQETQYF	TGTGCCAGCAGCTTAGTTAGCGGGTCACAAGAGACCCAGTACTTC
NA	TRBV18	NA	TRBJ2-1	CASSARDNEQFF	TGTGCCAGCTCTGCCAGGGACAATGAGCAGTTCTTC
TRBD2	TRBV30	NA	TRBJ2-3	CAWSSVAGALTDTQYF	TGTGCCTGGAGTTCGGTAGCGGGAGCCCTCACAGATACGCAGTATTTT
TRBD1	TRBV30	few	TRBJ1-2	CAWVQGVGYTF	TGTGCCTGGGTACAGGGGGTCGGCTACACCTTC
NA	TRBV28	few	TRBJ2-1	CASDDYPGEQFF	TGTGCCAGCGACGACTACCCGGGCGAGCAGTTCTTC
TRBD2	TRBV11-3	NA	TRBJ2-1	CASSLPAGGPNEQFF	TGTGCCAGCAGCTTACCAGCGGGAGGGCCGAATGAGCAGTTCTTC
TRBD1	TRBV4-1	few	TRBJ1-2	CASSLDRVRYGYTF	TGCGCCAGCAGCCTGGACAGGGTGAGATATGGCTACACCTTC
NA	TRBV25-1	NA	TRBJ1-1	CASRRLENTEAFF	TGTGCCAGCAGGCGATTAGAGAACACTGAAGCTTTCTTT
NA	TRBV4-1	NA	TRBJ2-7	CASSPLLQASYEQYF	TGCGCCAGCAGCCCTCTACTACAGGCCTCCTACGAGCAGTACTTC
TRBD1	TRBV19	few	TRBJ2-1	CASSKDRGSYNEQFF	TGTGCCAGTAGTAAAGACAGGGGTTCCTACAATGAGCAGTTCTTC
NA	TRBV19	NA	TRBJ2-7	CASTHRSSYEQYF	TGTGCCAGTACCCATCGGAGCTCCTACGAGCAGTACTTC
NA	TRBV29-1	NA	TRBJ2-1	CSDAQGNEQFF	TGCAGCGACGCTCAGGGAAATGAGCAGTTCTTC
NA	TRBV1	NA	TRBJ2-7	CTSSQDKASGKREQYF	TGCACCAGCAGCCAAGATAAGGCTAGCGGGAAAAGGGAGCAGTACTTC
NA	TRBV4-1	NA	TRBJ1-1	CASSQVSRQYTEAFF	TGCGCCAGCAGCCAAGTTTCAAGACAGTACACTGAAGCTTTCTTT
TRBD2	TRBV7-2	few	TRBJ2-7	CASSPKTSGVYEQYF	TGTGCCAGCAGCCCCAAGACTAGCGGGGTTTACGAGCAGTACTTC
NA	TRBV28	NA	TRBJ2-1	CASSLPEGHNEQFF	TGTGCCAGCAGTCTGCCCGAGGGCCACAATGAGCAGTTCTTC
TRBD1	TRBV6-5	NA	TRBJ2-7	CASSYLRGGDEQYF	TGTGCCAGCAGTTACTTAAGAGGGGGCGACGAGCAGTACTTC
NA	TRBV7-2	NA	TRBJ1-5	CASSLSGVRSNQPQHF	TGTGCCAGCAGCTTAAGCGGGGTTCGGAGCAATCAGCCCCAGCATTTT
NA	TRBV6-5	few	TRBJ2-7	CAARGDEQYF	TGTGCCGCTAGAGGCGACGAGCAGTACTTC
TRBD2	TRBV7-6	NA	TRBJ2-3	CASSSGLAGPSTDTQYF	TGTGCCAGCAGCTCCGGACTAGCGGGACCTAGCACAGATACGCAGTATTTT